The 27 T cell receptor beta chains in this list originate from one sample, sequenced in a study of cytomegalovirus exposure and HLA in healthy donors. Primers for the PCR totalled 60 Vbeta and 13 Jbeta. Sequencing used immunoSEQ multiplex PCR; TCRdb keeps in-frame clones, though not all of them. The sample has around 170,000 clones; 65% to 85% are singletons. The sample comprised PBMCs. Every receptor here comes from a young woman in good health and CMV-seronegative.

The count of this clone is one. This chain links TRBV11-2 with TRBJ2-2; perhaps TRBD1 as D (6 bases). V was cut by 5 bases and J by 6 bases, with 10 bases left in between. CDR3 length: 13 amino acids. Germline CDR1 and CDR2: SGHAT and FQNNGV. In nucleotides, the CDR3 is TGTGCCAGCAGCCCCAGGGGTGCCGGGGAGCTGTTTTTT. Translation gives CASSPRGAGELFF.

In regard to this clone: One end of the junction does not line up with germline, which may come from a read error. The rearrangement joins TRBV5-1 to TRBJ2-5, with 7 nucleotides matching TRBD1. Germline V CDR1 and CDR2: SGHRS, YFSETQ. This CDR3 has 12 residues. The CDR3 DNA reads TGCGCCAGCAGCCCGGGTGGGACAGTGAGGGACTTC. Translation gives CASSPGGTVRDF.

The chain is built from TRBV28 and TRBJ2-2, with TRBD2 matching 7 bases. CDR3 length: 14 amino acids. Germline lookup yields CDR1 MDHEN and CDR2 SYDVKM. Trimming took 6 bases from V and 2 from J; bases not matched to a gene: 3. The CDR3 loop reads CASSSAGNTGELFF. CDR3 DNA sequence: TGTGCCAGCAGCTCAGCGGGAAACACCGGGGAGCTGTTTTTT. The whole variable domain, filled in from reference TRBV28 and TRBJ2-2, reads DVKVTQSSRYLVKRTGEKVFLECVQDMDHENMFWYRQDPGLGLRLIYFSYDVKMKEKGDIPEGYSVSREKKERFSLILESASTNQTSMYLCASSSAGNTGELFFGEGSRLTVL.

This clone was picked up one time. The chain joins TRBV19 to TRBJ1-5, with D perhaps TRBD1 (5 bases). Trimming pared 7 bases from V and 4 bases from J, leaving 23 bases between. Germline assignment: CDR1 LNHDA and CDR2 SQIVND (reference sequence). The CDR3 loop spans 17 amino acids. In nucleotides, the CDR3 is TGTGCCAGTATAAACCCAACTGGAGGGGAAATAAATCAGCCCCAGCATTTT. It is translated as CASINPTGGEINQPQHF.

The chain couples TRBV10-3 to TRBJ1-2, with a weak D call TRBD1 (5 bases). The CDR3 runs to 13 residues. CDR1 and CDR2 (germline): ENHRY, SYGVKD. V lost 4 bases and J lost 6, with 12 bases in between. The chain's CDR3 is CAISGGPRDGYTF. The DNA of the CDR3 is TGTGCCATCAGTGGGGGCCCCAGGGATGGCTACACCTTC.

The rearrangement links TRBV6-1 to TRBJ2-5, with TRBD2 matching 10 bases. Germline CDR1 reads MNHNS; CDR2 reads SASEGT. The CDR3 contains 15 residues. With V trimmed by 5 bases and J by 1 base, 4 bases remained unmatched. CDR3 bases: TGTGCCAGCAGTCCTAGCGGGGGAATCCAAGAGACCCAGTACTTC. It specifies CASSPSGGIQETQYF.

This clone was detected a few times. The rearrangement joins TRBV2 to TRBJ2-5; no definite D call. The CDR3 consists of 14 residues. The V gene lost 1 base and the J gene lost 5 bases, with 11 bases spanning the gap. CDR1 and CDR2 from the germline V gene are SNHLY and FYNNEI. In DNA, the CDR3 is TGTGCCAGCAGTGAAGGCGGCCTGAGGGAGACCCAGTACTTC. This translates into CASSEGGLRETQYF.

This CDR3 is CASSLEDGGRLRNTEAFF. DNA of the CDR3: TGTGCCAGCAGCTTGGAGGACGGAGGACGACTGAGGAACACTGAAGCTTTCTTT. The chain uses TRBV7-9 and TRBJ1-1; D call uncertain. This CDR3 is built from 18 residues. V was shortened by 3 bases and J by 1 base, with 21 bases between the two germline ends. The V gene's germline CDR1 is SEHNR and CDR2 FQNEAQ (reference sequence).

This clone was seen a handful of times. V is TRBV7-9 and J is TRBJ2-6; 8 nucleotides line up with TRBD1. Germline CDR1 reads SEHNR; CDR2 reads FQNEAQ (reference sequence). This CDR3 contains 16 residues. With V trimmed by 1 base and J by 2 bases, 1 base remained unmatched. The CDR3 DNA is TGTGCCAGCAGCTTAGACAGGGGGACTGGGGCCAACGTCCTGACTTTC. It yields the protein CASSLDRGTGANVLTF.

This chain joins TRBV7-2 and TRBJ1-1, with D tentatively TRBD1 (6 bases). Trimming removed 4 bases from V and 10 bases from J, with 22 bases in between. The CDR3 is 15 amino acids. Per germline, CDR1 SGHTA and CDR2 FQGNSA. The CDR3 spells CASSSPGGAGRRAFF. CDR3 DNA: TGTGCCAGCAGCTCGCCTGGGGGGGCAGGAAGACGAGCTTTCTTT.

This clone was detected a few times. This chain uses TRBV6-6 with TRBJ1-1; 7 nucleotides align to TRBD1. Trimming cost V 6 bases and J 1 base; bases outside gene matches: 8. The CDR3 has 15 amino acids. The germline CDR1 and CDR2 sequences are MNHNY and SVGAGI (reference sequence). DNA for the CDR3: TGTGCCAGCAGAAACAGGGGTGGGGGGAACACTGAAGCTTTCTTT. The encoded protein is CASRNRGGGNTEAFF.

The genes are TRBV13 and TRBJ1-5; 8 bases map to TRBD1. The CDR3 loop spans 15 amino acids. The germline V gene has CDR1 PRHDT and CDR2 FYEKMQ (reference sequence). V was pared by 1 base and J by 1 base, with 0 bases of the junction left unmatched. CDR3 region: CASSLDRGSNQPQHF. The CDR3 region has the DNA TGTGCCAGCAGCTTAGACAGGGGGAGCAATCAGCCCCAGCATTTT.

This clone was recorded only once. This chain uses TRBV4-1 with TRBJ1-5, with D maybe TRBD1 (5 bases). Germline CDR1 MGHRA, CDR2 YSYEKL. Trimming removed 1 base from V and 12 bases from J, with 10 bases in between. The length of the CDR3 is 12 residues. The CDR3 DNA is TGCGCCAGCAGCCAAGGCGAAGGGGACCAGCATTTT. Translation: CASSQGEGDQHF.

The chain employs TRBV5-1 and TRBJ2-3, with D hard to call. The CDR3 has 15 residues. Trimming stripped 4 bases from V and 1 base from J, with 13 bases between. Germline V gene lookup returns CDR1 SGHRS and CDR2 YFSETQ. The CDR3, as DNA: TGCGCCAGCAGCCCCGTTTCGGGTGGCACAGATACGCAGTATTTT. It is translated as CASSPVSGGTDTQYF.

In the case of this clone: The germline gene is not matched at one end of the junction; a read error may be the cause. The genes are TRBV4-1 and TRBJ2-5; no reliable D call. The CDR3 has 15 residues. Germline values: CDR1 MGHRA, CDR2 YSYEKL. The CDR3 spells CASSQILRDQEAQYF. For the CDR3, the DNA is TGCGCCAGCAGCCAAATCCTACGCGACCAAGAGGCCCAGTACTTC.

The J gene is TRBJ2-3, the V gene TRBV6-6, with a possible D match to TRBD1 (5 bases). Germline assignment: CDR1 MNHNY and CDR2 SVGAGI (reference sequence). The CDR3 sequence is 14 residues long. V was trimmed by 5 bases and J by 2 bases, leaving 11 bases between them. CDR3 protein: CASSTQGSTDTQYF. In DNA, the CDR3 is TGTGCCAGCAGTACCCAGGGCTCCACAGATACGCAGTATTTT.

The rearrangement joins TRBV15 to TRBJ2-7, with D uncertain. V dropped 0 bases and J dropped 10 bases, with 10 bases sitting between them. The CDR3 has 12 amino acids. Looked up from germline, CDR1 is LNHNV and CDR2 is YYDKDF (reference sequence). CDR3 loop: CATSRDSLLQYF. DNA of the CDR3: TGTGCCACCAGCAGAGACTCCCTATTACAGTACTTC.

V usage is TRBV27 and J usage is TRBJ1-5, with no clear D. Germline-derived CDR1 and CDR2 are MNHEY and SMNVEV (reference sequence). V lost 4 bases to trimming and J lost 0 bases, with 16 bases between them. The CDR3 has 17 residues. The CDR3 loop reads CASSSGSPIYSNQPQHF. The CDR3, as DNA: TGTGCCAGCAGTTCAGGCTCGCCAATTTATAGCAATCAGCCCCAGCATTTT.

This clone was seen once. This rearrangement joins TRBV30 to TRBJ1-5; possible D gene TRBD1, 5 bases. CDR1 and CDR2 (germline): GTSNPN, SVGIG (reference sequence). The V end lost 3 bases, the J end lost 1 base, and 13 bases lay between the germline ends. The CDR3 spans 15 residues. The CDR3 DNA is TGTGCCTGGAGCAGGGTCGAGGTGAGCAATCAGCCCCAGCATTTT. Translation: CAWSRVEVSNQPQHF. The complete variable domain, with remaining parts taken from reference TRBV30 and TRBJ1-5, reads SQTIHQWPATLVQPVGSPLSLECTVEGTSNPNLYWYRQAAGRGLQLLFYSVGIGQISSEVPQNLSASRPQDRQFILSSKKLLLSDSGFYLCAWSRVEVSNQPQHFGDGTRLSIL.

In its sample, this clone was seen a few times. This chain links TRBV28 with TRBJ2-7; D may be TRBD1 (5 bases). Trimming pared 3 bases from V and 7 bases from J, leaving 16 bases between. Per germline, CDR1 MDHEN and CDR2 SYDVKM. The CDR3 spans 14 residues. The CDR3 sequence: CASSFGTGPSEQYF. The CDR3 DNA sequence: TGTGCCAGCAGTTTTGGAACAGGTCCCTCTGAGCAGTACTTC.

V and J are TRBV5-1 and TRBJ1-6; D gene uncertain. This CDR3 is built from 14 residues. Germline assignment: CDR1 SGHRS and CDR2 YFSETQ. Deletions cut 0 bases from V and 8 bases from J, with 9 bases between. CDR3 sequence (DNA): TGCGCCAGCAGCTTGGGGCAGGTTGATTCACCCCTCCACTTT. Translated, it gives CASSLGQVDSPLHF.

This rearrangement joins TRBV14 to TRBJ1-4, with 7 bases identical to TRBD1. CDR1 SGHDN and CDR2 FVKESK come from the germline V gene. The CDR3 totals 16 residues. V was pared by 4 bases and J by 5 bases, with 10 bases of the junction left unmatched. The CDR3 is CASSPRPTGLNEKLFF. In DNA form, the CDR3 reads TGTGCCAGCAGCCCTCGCCCGACAGGGCTGAATGAAAAACTGTTTTTT. The complete variable domain, with remaining parts taken from reference TRBV14 and TRBJ1-4, reads EAGVTQFPSHSVIEKGQTVTLRCDPISGHDNLYWYRRVMGKEIKFLLHFVKESKQDESGMPNNRFLAERTGGTYSTLKVQPAELEDSGVYFCASSPRPTGLNEKLFFGSGTQLSVL.

The chain recombines TRBV5-1 with TRBJ2-7, with 8 bases fitting TRBD1. The CDR3 consists of 14 residues. Germline V gene lookup returns CDR1 SGHRS and CDR2 YFSETQ. V was pared by 5 bases and J by 2 bases, with 6 bases of the junction left unmatched. Written as DNA, the CDR3 is TGCGCCAGCAGGGGATCGGACAGGGCCTACGAGCAGTACTTC. Translated, it gives CASRGSDRAYEQYF.

The chain carries TRBV18 and TRBJ2-3; D not certain. Germline V CDR1 and CDR2: KGHSH, LQKENI. The germline V and J ends were trimmed by 0 bases and 0 bases, with 4 bases remaining between them. This CDR3 comprises 14 residues. CDR3 sequence (DNA): TGTGCCAGCTCACCACCTTCTAGCACAGATACGCAGTATTTT. As protein: CASSPPSSTDTQYF.

This chain connects TRBV7-2 to TRBJ1-1, with a possible D match to TRBD1 (5 bases). Germline lookup yields CDR1 SGHTA and CDR2 FQGNSA. This CDR3 contains 14 residues. Trimming shortened V by 1 base and J by 8 bases, and 14 bases separated the two germline ends. The CDR3 is CASSLGMQGREAFF. The CDR3 DNA reads TGTGCCAGCAGCTTAGGGATGCAGGGTAGGGAAGCTTTCTTT.

The V gene is TRBV19, the J gene TRBJ1-2, with a weak D call TRBD1 (6 bases). The CDR3 runs to 12 residues. Germline V gene sequence: CDR1 LNHDA, CDR2 SQIVND (reference sequence). Between the trimmed V and J ends, which lost 3 bases and 7 bases, there was a span of 9 bases. The CDR3 coding sequence is TGTGCCAGTAGTATGGACAGAAGTGGCTACACCTTC. This gives the protein CASSMDRSGYTF.

The rearrangement links TRBV6-1 to TRBJ2-5, with 10 bases fitting TRBD2. The germline V gene has CDR1 MNHNS and CDR2 SASEGT. V shed 2 bases and J 5 bases; nucleotides not matched to a gene: 5. CDR3 length: 15 residues. In nucleotides, the CDR3 is TGTGCCAGCAGTGAATTTACTAGCGGGGTGGAGACCCAGTACTTC. Amino acid sequence: CASSEFTSGVETQYF.